This T cell receptor beta chain was observed in a study of blood T cell repertoires in COVID-19. Study-wide background: Italy, Spain and the United States were the sources of the convalescent and acute COVID-19 samples. From T cells, B-cell-depleted T cells, or PBMCs came the material, which was cDNA or gDNA.

In the authors' workflow: Amplification with reference gene primers provided the estimates of nucleated cell counts. Using immunoSEQ multiplex PCR, the repertoire was profiled, and TCRdb retains in-frame clones only, with some absent. The V and J calls and clone size come from that table; D and trimming were worked out from the DNA. The repertoire consists of 200,000 or so clones, with 65% to 90% occurring once and the leading ten covering 4% to 4.5%. Sequencing used peripheral blood. The sequence came from a man between 50 and 59 years old with acute or convalescent COVID-19.

CDR3 nucleotide sequence: TGTGCCAGCAGATCGACAGGGAAAGGCGGAATTGGAATACTGTTTTTT. It is translated as CASRSTGKGGIGILFF. The chain combines TRBV2 with TRBJ1-4; 7 bases are a match to TRBD1. CDR1 is SNHLY and CDR2 is FYNNEI in the germline V gene. The CDR3 has 16 residues. The V gene end was trimmed by 6 bases and the J gene end by 13 bases; junction bases not matched to a gene: 20.